The 23 T cell receptor beta chains listed next were all sequenced from one sample in a study of cytomegalovirus exposure and HLA in healthy donors. The PCR employed 60 Vbeta primers together with 13 Jbeta primers. This table comes from immunoSEQ multiplex PCR, and its TCRdb copy is limited to in-frame clones, with some not included. The table includes more than 100,000 clones, 77% detected once. The sequenced sample consisted of PBMCs. The receptors derive from a woman aged 40 to 50 in good health and CMV-seronegative.

This chain links TRBV6-1 with TRBJ1-5; D not resolved. The CDR3 contains 15 residues. CDR1 and CDR2 from the germline V gene are MNHNS and SASEGT. The germline V and J ends were trimmed by 2 bases and 3 bases, with 11 bases remaining between them. CDR3 amino acids: CASSENGEFNQPQHF. As DNA, the CDR3 is TGTGCCAGCAGTGAAAACGGGGAATTCAATCAGCCCCAGCATTTT.

The chain links TRBV2 to TRBJ1-1, with no clear D. V lost 6 bases and J lost 10, with 15 bases in between. There are 12 residues in the CDR3. Looked up from germline, CDR1 is SNHLY and CDR2 is FYNNEI. DNA for the CDR3: TGTGCCAGCAGAAACCTCGGCCGCGGAGCTTTCTTT. Translation gives CASRNLGRGAFF.

To note about this clone: The junction shows a germline mismatch at one end, possibly a read error. J is TRBJ1-6 and V is TRBV7-3, with a tentative D call TRBD1 (5 bases). CDR1 and CDR2 from the germline V gene are SGHTA and FQGTGA. The CDR3 runs 15 residues. In DNA form, the CDR3 reads TGTGCCAGCAGCCTAACCTCGCAGGGCATTTCACCCCTCCACTTT. It is translated as CASSLTSQGISPLHF.

This chain joins TRBV10-3 and TRBJ2-2, with a possible D match to TRBD1 (6 bases). Between the trimmed V and J ends, which lost 2 bases and 4 bases, there was a span of 8 bases. CDR1 ENHRY and CDR2 SYGVKD come from the germline V gene. This CDR3 has 14 amino acids. CDR3 bases: TGTGCCATCAGTGAGGGACAGCTCACCGGGGAGCTGTTTTTT. As protein: CAISEGQLTGELFF.

This chain connects TRBV20-1 to TRBJ1-2, with unresolved D. CDR1 and CDR2 (germline): DFQATT, SNEGSKA (reference sequence). The ends were cut back, 3 bases at V and 3 bases at J, with 5 bases in the middle. CDR3 length: 11 amino acids. The CDR3 spells CSARPDYGYTF. The CDR3 bases are TGCAGTGCTAGGCCAGACTATGGCTACACCTTC.

V gene TRBV30 combines with J gene TRBJ2-5; tentative D call: TRBD2 (5 bases). TRBJ2-7 matches the DNA end more closely, so the J call is doubtful. This CDR3 contains 13 residues. Germline CDR1 and CDR2: GTSNPN and SVGIG (reference sequence). The CDR3 DNA reads TGTGCCTGGACCTCCGGACTTAGCTACGAGCAGTACTTC. Its protein product is CAWTSGLSYEQYF.

The gene calls are TRBV11-2 and TRBJ1-3; 11 bases line up with TRBD1. V shed 4 bases, J shed 5 bases, and the junction held 7 bases outside the gene matches. The germline gives CDR1 SGHAT, CDR2 FQNNGV. This CDR3 is built from 16 residues. Here the CDR3 DNA reads TGTGCCAGCAGCTCGTGGACAGGGGGCAAAAGAAACACCATATATTTT. This gives the protein CASSSWTGGKRNTIYF. The variable domain in full, completed from reference TRBV11-2 and TRBJ1-3, reads EAGVAQSPRYKIIEKRQSVAFWCNPISGHATLYWYQQILGQGPKLLIQFQNNGVVDDSQLPKDRFSAERLKGVDSTLKIQPAKLEDSAVYLCASSSWTGGKRNTIYFGEGSWLTVV.

This clone was observed a handful of times. This chain links TRBV5-6 with TRBJ1-1; no definite D call. The CDR3 contains 16 residues. V dropped 0 bases and J dropped 0 bases, with 12 bases sitting between them. Per the germline V gene, CDR1 is SGHDT and CDR2 is YYEEEE. The CDR3 nucleotides read TGTGCCAGCAGCTTGGCTACCGCGGGTATGAACACTGAAGCTTTCTTT. Its translation: CASSLATAGMNTEAFF.

The genes are TRBV27 and TRBJ2-7; D is possibly TRBD1 (6 bases). With 1 base removed from V and 1 base from J, the gap between germline ends came to 14 bases. CDR1 is MNHEY and CDR2 is SMNVEV in the germline V gene (reference sequence). The length of the CDR3 is 16 residues. The DNA for the CDR3 is TGTGCCAGCAGTTTATTCCGGACAGCTAATTCCTACGAGCAGTACTTC. Residues: CASSLFRTANSYEQYF.

The rearrangement links TRBV19 to TRBJ1-4, with D unclear. V was cut by 7 bases and J by 0 bases, with 15 bases left in between. Per the germline V gene, CDR1 is LNHDA and CDR2 is SQIVND (reference sequence). This CDR3 region has 16 residues. The CDR3 here is CASTVQGRTTNEKLFF. CDR3 sequence (DNA): TGTGCCAGTACCGTGCAAGGCAGGACAACTAATGAAAAACTGTTTTTT.

The V gene is TRBV9, the J gene TRBJ2-3; maybe TRBD2 (7 bases). Trimming pared 4 bases from V and 4 bases from J, leaving 16 bases between. The germline CDR1 and CDR2 sequences are SGDLS and YYNGEE. This CDR3 comprises 15 residues. The CDR3 loop reads CASSPRGGGADTQYF. CDR3 in DNA: TGTGCCAGCAGCCCGAGGGGAGGGGGGGCAGATACGCAGTATTTT.

V usage is TRBV29-1 and J usage is TRBJ2-5; D is unresolved. The V gene lost 2 bases and the J gene lost 7 bases, with 11 bases spanning the gap. CDR3 length equals 12 residues. Germline-derived CDR1 and CDR2 are SQVTM and ANQGSEA. CDR3 sequence (DNA): TGCAGCGTTGAAACTATCAAGTTGACCCAGTACTTC. Translated, it gives CSVETIKLTQYF.

J is TRBJ1-1 and V is TRBV10-1; a possible D gene is TRBD1 (5 bases). The CDR3 totals 13 residues. With 3 bases removed from V and 4 bases from J, the gap between germline ends came to 9 bases. The germline CDR1 and CDR2 sequences are WNHNN and SYGVQD (reference sequence). This CDR3 is CASSEQAATEAFF. The CDR3 DNA is TGCGCCAGCAGTGAACAGGCCGCCACTGAAGCTTTCTTT.

V is TRBV6-5 and J is TRBJ2-7, with TRBD2 as a possible D gene (5 bases). The CDR3 is 15 amino acids. Trimming took 0 bases from V and 2 from J, leaving 11 bases between them. From germline, CDR1 is MNHEY and CDR2 SVGAGI. The CDR3 loop reads CASSYSGGNTYEQYF. The CDR3 nucleotides are TGTGCCAGCAGTTACTCAGGAGGAAACACCTACGAGCAGTACTTC.

This clone came up a few times. The chain carries TRBV7-8 and TRBJ2-5, with 7 bases lining up with TRBD2. The CDR3 runs to 13 residues. CDR1 and CDR2 (germline): SGHVS, FQNEAQ. With V trimmed by 4 bases and J by 7 bases, 6 bases remained unmatched. The CDR3 sequence: CASSYRLAVTQYF. CDR3 DNA: TGTGCCAGCAGCTACCGACTAGCTGTGACCCAGTACTTC.

The CDR3 sequence is CASSTFGRNTEAFF. CDR3 nucleotide sequence: TGTGCCAGCAGCACTTTTGGGAGGAACACTGAAGCTTTCTTT. The V gene is TRBV7-9, the J gene TRBJ1-1; D ambiguous. CDR3 length: 14 residues. V lost 5 bases and J 1 base, leaving 11 bases between the germline ends. Germline lookup yields CDR1 SEHNR and CDR2 FQNEAQ (reference sequence).

This clone was detected only once. This chain connects TRBV5-1 to TRBJ1-2; TRBD1 matches 9 bases. The CDR3 consists of 16 residues. Germline CDR1 is SGHRS and CDR2 is YFSETQ. V was clipped by 4 bases and J by 0 bases; unmatched bases: 7. CDR3 coding DNA: TGCGCCAGCAGCCGCACCACAGGGGGCTCTAACTATGGCTACACCTTC. Residues: CASSRTTGGSNYGYTF.

In DNA form, the CDR3 reads TGCGCCAGCAGCCACGGCTTTTCGGGACAGGCGAACACTGAAGCTTTCTTT. Translating it yields CASSHGFSGQANTEAFF. The chain joins TRBV4-3 to TRBJ1-1; 8 positions match TRBD1. Trimming at V came to 3 bases and at J to 1 base, leaving 10 bases not matched to a gene. The CDR3 contains 17 residues. Germline-derived CDR1 and CDR2 are LGHNA and YSLEER.

V and J are TRBV12-5 and TRBJ2-1, with D possibly TRBD1 on 5 matching bases. The germline CDR1 and CDR2 sequences are LGHNT and FRNRAP. This CDR3 has 17 amino acids. The V gene lost 0 bases and the J gene lost 6 bases, with 18 bases spanning the gap. CDR3 sequence: CASGLVLGREGSNEQFF. Written as DNA, the CDR3 is TGTGCTAGTGGTTTGGTATTGGGCAGGGAAGGTAGCAATGAGCAGTTCTTC.

This clone has only one observation. The chain uses TRBV2 and TRBJ2-6; 10 positions match TRBD1. This CDR3 has 16 residues. Germline V gene lookup returns CDR1 SNHLY and CDR2 FYNNEI. Unmatched junction bases numbered 4, after V lost 8 bases and J lost 0 bases. CDR3 DNA: TGTGCCAGCCGGACAGGGGGTTCCTCTGGGGCCAACGTCCTGACTTTC. Its translation is CASRTGGSSGANVLTF. The complete variable domain, with remaining parts taken from reference TRBV2 and TRBJ2-6, reads EPEVTQTPSHQVTQMGQEVILRCVPISNHLYFYWYRQILGQKVEFLVSFYNNEISEKSEIFDDQFSVERPDGSNFTLKIRSTKLEDSAMYFCASRTGGSSGANVLTFGAGSRLTVL.

This clone was detected once. The chain couples TRBV4-2 to TRBJ2-3; 9 bases fit TRBD2. Trimming removed 3 bases from V and 2 bases from J; junction bases left unmatched: 12. Germline loops: CDR1 LGHNA, CDR2 YNFKEQ. CDR3 length: 18 residues. In nucleotides, the CDR3 is TGTGCCAGCAGCCACCGCACCTTAGCGGGGGACCCCACAGATACGCAGTATTTT. It translates to CASSHRTLAGDPTDTQYF.

The chain has TRBV5-4 and TRBJ1-2; D is uncertain. Trimming removed 2 bases from V and 0 bases from J, with 11 bases in between. CDR3 size: 15 residues. From germline, CDR1 is SGHNT and CDR2 YYREEE (reference sequence). CDR3 DNA: TGTGCCAGCAGCTTATCAGGCCCAGCTAACTATGGCTACACCTTC. Protein product: CASSLSGPANYGYTF.

This chain joins TRBV19 and TRBJ1-1, with 9 bases that match TRBD1. Trimming took 4 bases from V and 1 from J; bases not matched to a gene: 7. Per germline, CDR1 LNHDA and CDR2 SQIVND (reference sequence). The CDR3 length is 16 residues. CDR3 residues: CASSTGTGRANTEAFF. The CDR3 DNA is TGTGCCAGTAGTACCGGGACAGGGCGGGCGAACACTGAAGCTTTCTTT.